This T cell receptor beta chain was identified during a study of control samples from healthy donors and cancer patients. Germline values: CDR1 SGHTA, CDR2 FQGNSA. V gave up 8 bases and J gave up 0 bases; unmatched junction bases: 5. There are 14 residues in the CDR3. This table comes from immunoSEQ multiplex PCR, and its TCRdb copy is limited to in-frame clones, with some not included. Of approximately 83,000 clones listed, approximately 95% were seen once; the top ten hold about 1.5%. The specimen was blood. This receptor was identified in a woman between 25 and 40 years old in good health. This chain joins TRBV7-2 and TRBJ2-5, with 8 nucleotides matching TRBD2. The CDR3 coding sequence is TGTGCCAGCCGCCTGACTAGCGACCAAGAGACCCAGTACTTC. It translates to CASRLTSDQETQYF.